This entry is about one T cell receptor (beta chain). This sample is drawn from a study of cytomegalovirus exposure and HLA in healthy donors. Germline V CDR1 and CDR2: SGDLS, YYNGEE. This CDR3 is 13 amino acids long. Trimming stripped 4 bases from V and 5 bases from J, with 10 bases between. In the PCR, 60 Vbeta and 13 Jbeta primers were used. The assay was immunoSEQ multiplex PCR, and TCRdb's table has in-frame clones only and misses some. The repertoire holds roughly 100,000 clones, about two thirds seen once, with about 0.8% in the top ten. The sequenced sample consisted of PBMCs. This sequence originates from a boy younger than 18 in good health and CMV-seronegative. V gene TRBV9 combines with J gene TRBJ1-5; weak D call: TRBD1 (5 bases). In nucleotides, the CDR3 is TGTGCCAGCAGCCTAGCGGGGGATCAGCCCCAGCATTTT. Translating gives CASSLAGDQPQHF.